This is a list of T cell receptor beta chains from one sample in a study of response to subunit inactivated influenza vaccine. TCRdb analysed the RT-PCR reads with MiXCR anew, one entry per CDR3 protein. The data hold a few hundred thousand distinct CDR3 sequences, with approximately 11% observed a single time. The sequenced sample was PBMCs from blood, obtained 45 days after vaccination. These TCRs come from a man in his fifties who received an inactivated influenza vaccine. CDR3s include the opening cysteine and the closing phenylalanine or tryptophan. A D gene is named only where the DNA matches it firmly. Rows may omit the clone size; those that give it use once, few, many or a size class.

-,TRBJ2-5,TRBV28,-,TGTGCCAGCAGTCGGACGCCCCGGCGGGAGACCCAGTACTTC,CASSRTPRRETQYF
-,TRBJ2-1,TRBV6-5,TRBD2,TGTGCCAGCAGTTACTCGAAAGCGGGAATCAATGAGCAGTTCTTC,CASSYSKAGINEQFF
few,TRBJ2-7,TRBV12-3/TRBV12-4,TRBD2,TGTGCCAGCAGTTTAAATCCTAGCGGGAGCTACGAGCAGTACTTC,CASSLNPSGSYEQYF
few,TRBJ2-5,TRBV7-2,-,TGTGCCAGCTCGCTCTCAGGGGCCAGAGGACAAGAGACCCAGTACTTC,CASSLSGARGQETQYF
many,TRBJ2-1,TRBV21-1,-,TGTGCCAGCAGCTTTCCGGGGGGGCGTTCTAATGAGCAGTTCTTC,CASSFPGGRSNEQFF
many,TRBJ2-7,TRBV20-1,TRBD2,TGCAGTGCGAGGAACCTCGGACTAGCGGGAGGCTATAGTTCCTACGAGCAGTACTTC,CSARNLGLAGGYSSYEQYF
few,TRBJ1-3,TRBV5-6,-,TGTGCCAGCAGGGACTTGAGAAACACCATATATTTT,CASRDLRNTIYF
few,TRBJ2-1,TRBV7-2,-,TGTGCCAGCAGCTTGGGACAACCTCCGGGGTCGGAGCAGTTCTTC,CASSLGQPPGSEQFF
once,TRBJ2-1,TRBV11-2,-,TGTGCCAGCAGCTCTGGCGTAGGGTATGAGCAGTTCTTC,CASSSGVGYEQFF
-,TRBJ2-7,TRBV20-1,-,TGCAGCAGAACCGCTGACAGACCCTCGGGCGAGCAGTACTTC,CSRTADRPSGEQYF
-,TRBJ1-4,TRBV6-1,TRBD1,TGTGCCAGCAGACCGGGACAGCGTTATGAAAAACTGTTTTTT,CASRPGQRYEKLFF
few,TRBJ2-7,TRBV12-3/TRBV12-4,TRBD2,TGTGCCAGCACCGCCGGCGGGAGGCAGTACTTC,CASTAGGRQYF
-,TRBJ2-7,TRBV20-1,-,TGCAGTGCTAGCGACTCCGGATTACACGAGCAGTACTTC,CSASDSGLHEQYF
many,TRBJ2-1,TRBV20-1,TRBD2,TGCAGTGCTAGAGACCCTCAGCGGGGGGATAGGGAGCAGTTCTTC,CSARDPQRGDREQFF
few,TRBJ1-2,TRBV4-1,-,TGCGCCAGCAGCCAAGATACGACATCTCCTCCCTATGGCTACACCTTC,CASSQDTTSPPYGYTF